This T cell receptor (beta chain) appears in the sequencing data of a study of cytomegalovirus exposure and HLA in healthy donors (dated by TCRdb to the late 2010s). Regarding the research as a whole: In an earlier analysis of under 750 of the donors, under 300 Gb of sequence data and 90 million to 120 million unique TCR beta sequences from about 190 million T cells were reported. Roughly 300 gigabases of sequencing data and 91 million or so unique TCR sequences made up an early release that covered some 640 HLA-typed donors. Of the 300 to 500 genotyped donors, more than 75% were placed in the genetic ancestry cluster associated with self-reported Caucasian donors. The study aimed to test whether signatures of past pathogen exposure could be identified by cataloging public T cell receptors. The study profiled the T cell repertoires of 500 to 800 subjects by immunosequencing and related them to cytomegalovirus serostatus. In addition to the first cohort of several hundred subjects, a separate validation cohort of 120 different subjects was used. High-throughput TCR immunosequencing, statistical association of individual TCRs with disease status, and machine learning were combined to predict cytomegalovirus infection status. In a later analysis, previously published TCR beta repertoires from about 670 donors were re-analyzed and high-resolution HLA genotyping was added so that TCR occurrence patterns could be studied. In the later analysis, no new phenotypic data were used to find candidate immune exposures; instead, reliance was placed on TCR beta sequences and their occurrence across donors. An earlier analysis of 500 to 650 of the donors applied high-throughput TCR beta sequencing to assess whether each TCR beta V gene segment acted as functional or pseudogenic. Alongside the repertoire data, information on donor age, sex, ethnicity and CMV serostatus was compiled. In a later genetic analysis, genome-wide SNP genotypes for about three fifths of the roughly 670 donors were used, and that subset was treated as a discovery cohort. Every discovery cohort repertoire had been produced on one sequencing platform. Class I and class II HLA loci were covered by the typing at four-digit resolution. The number of donors typed differed by locus, with 629-630 for A, B, C, DRB1 and DQB1, around 500 for DQA1, 600 to 610 for DPA1, and 400 to 490 for DPB1. A handful of DR-DQ haplotypes were handled as single units for association and clustering because linkage in the cohort was strong. Among a few hundred genotyped donors of the cohort, an average of around 240,000 unique TCR beta nucleotide sequences were sequenced per donor, approximately 20% of them non-productive. Study-wide findings and limitations: Because some donors lacked HLA typing at each locus, the association tests relied only on the typed subset. Assigning TCR associations to individual alleles was difficult when HLA alleles, especially DR and DQ, strongly co-occurred. Over 15 rarely observed V segments, including chromosome 9 orphons, were excluded from the earlier analysis of 550 to 700 of the donors because counts were too low. A later genetic analysis reported fewer N-insertions in productive TCRs among donors in an Asian-associated ancestry cluster than the approximately 670-donor mean. An association between a missense DCLRE1C variant and V-gene and J-gene trimming of TCR beta chains was found in a later genetic analysis and replicated in an independent cohort. In a later analysis, HLA-associated TCR beta chains showed more clonal expansion and lower generation probabilities than non-associated chains that were equally common. Roughly uniform sequencing depth across donors was assumed in presence/absence analyses, although this assumption may not hold. Because the 87-base-pair reads could not distinguish some IMGT-functional V segments, including TRBV6-2 and TRBV6-3, those segments were excluded. Correlated functional status among segregating V segments might reflect linkage disequilibrium, but an unknown experimental factor could not be ruled out. Cytomegalovirus status was reported to be diagnosed by the classifier with high specificity and sensitivity in both the original and validation cohorts. According to the authors, the approach could potentially be generalized to other disease states and immunological phenotypes. A further reported finding was that TCR beta sequences accurately predicted the HLA-A and HLA-B alleles for most subjects in the first cohort. Most CMV-associated TCR beta chains appeared to be HLA-restricted in a later analysis, and the HLA associations seemed to be driven largely by CMV exposure. A cluster of highly shared sequence variants was judged likely to be a technical artifact of the sequencing pipeline. At a false discovery rate of 0.05, a later analysis linked some 18,000 TCR beta sequences to specific HLA alleles. A later analysis found that TCR association rates varied across HLA loci, with DRB1 alleles showing the most associated TCRs and HLA-C alleles the fewest. The only immune exposure information available for the cohort was CMV serostatus. Only TCR beta chains were sequenced in this cohort, and the absence of alpha or paired-chain data limited detectable features. In vitro tests confirmed that a few of the cytomegalovirus-associated TCR beta chains recognize cytomegalovirus antigens. The study listed approximately 150 TCR beta chains as associated with cytomegalovirus. According to a later analysis, parvovirus B19, influenza, CMV and Epstein-Barr virus appeared linked to several top co-occurrence clusters. In an earlier analysis of several hundred of the donors, most TCR beta V segments were observed in productive rearrangements about 87% or about 30% of the time, broadly matching IMGT annotations. Most TCR sequences were observed very rarely across donors, whereas some public TCRs were present in many individuals.

The method behind the library was the immunoSEQ multiplex PCR assay. A mixture of 60 forward primers for TCR Vbeta segments and 13 reverse primers for TCR Jbeta segments was used in the multiplex PCR. The CDR3 region of rearranged TCR beta genes was amplified from genomic DNA with a multiplex PCR assay. The amplified TCR beta libraries were sequenced on the Illumina HiSeq System as 87-base-pair reads. Processing in the source paper ran as follows. A later analysis tallied 70 million to 100 million unique TCR beta chains across the 666 repertoires, and about 10 million of those chains were shared by two or more donors. Raw reads were error-corrected and collapsed into unique sequences with a nearest-neighbor algorithm that merged closely related sequences to remove PCR and sequencing errors. V, D and J gene segments were assigned by aligning CDR3 sequences to IMGT reference sequences. Each retained sequence needed at least a six-nucleotide match to both a V gene segment and a J gene segment. A rearrangement counted as productive if the CDR3 had no stop codons and remained in frame with V and J, and every other rearrangement counted as non-productive. CDR3 was defined by IMGT convention, running from the second conserved V-encoded cysteine to the conserved J-encoded phenylalanine. The earlier analysis of 550 to 650 of the donors excluded any sequence lacking an unambiguous match to a single V gene segment. In an earlier analysis of several hundred of the donors, V segments were called functional above 56.7% productive rearrangements and were called segregating when the between-donor standard deviation exceeded 5%. To diagnose cytomegalovirus status from the catalog of TCR beta chain sequences, a statistical classification framework was built. In a later analysis, V and J genes were assigned by comparing TCR nucleotide sequences against IMGT/GENE-DB human TR gene sequences. The TCRdist pipeline was used in a later analysis to assign CDR3 sequences and most-parsimonious VDJ recombination scenarios. In a later analysis, each TCR beta chain was defined by its CDR3 amino acid sequence together with its V-gene family, and reads without a unique V-gene family were excluded. As a way to deal with suspected cross-contamination and a sequencing artifact, a later analysis dropped approximately 590 nucleotide sequences that were highly shared and had low generation probability. A later analysis calculated a clonal expansion index for each public chain from normalized within-repertoire ranks of inferred template counts. A later analysis computed generation probabilities with a VDJ recombination model fitted to out-of-frame rearrangements, and checked the results against IGoR. In a later analysis, TCR-TCR, TCR-HLA and TCR-CMV co-occurrence was scored with hypergeometric tests, and a repertoire-size bias correction was applied to TCR pairs. To estimate false discovery rates, a later analysis permuted the HLA or CMV assignments 20 times. In a later analysis, co-occurring TCRs were grouped with DBSCAN, and TCRdist sequence similarity was added when clustering was performed within HLA-allele-positive subsets. Repertoires with fewer than 30,000 or more than 120,000 public chains were left out of co-occurrence clustering, as were a few repertoires with anomalous nucleotide sharing. TCRdb mirrors the immuneACCESS table, restricted to in-frame sequences. Some clones are absent from its copies; in checked studies, under half trace to an unresolved V gene, and the reason for the others is unknown. That table supplies the V and J calls and clone size; D and trimming were determined from the DNA. The sample contains under 250,000 clones, 65% to 85% of them found a single time. Of the sample, 0.71% falls within the top ten clones.

V gives up 2 bases and J gives up 0 bases, and the segment between their germline ends measures 5 bases. Looking up the germline V gene yields CDR1 MGHRA and CDR2 YSYEKL. The CDR3, cysteine through phenylalanine, is 14 amino acids long. Solely the CDR3 DNA is kept, with 42 bases framed from the first base. With regard to this clone: No cognate antigen has been identified for it. No per-base quality is available; no much larger clone lies one base away.

The cohort comprised several hundred healthy bone marrow donors. All cohort members were sampled while nominally healthy, although unrecorded immune exposures were likely present. The donor was CMV seronegative and belonged to the group of 352 seronegative cohort members. A peripheral blood sample was collected from each donor, and TCR beta sequencing was performed on peripheral blood mononuclear cells. The Qiagen DNeasy Blood Extraction Kit was used to extract genomic DNA from the blood cell samples. The V and J segments used are TRBV4-1 and TRBJ1-3; the D gene assignment is ambiguous. This receptor was identified in a boy aged 2 to 10 in good health and CMV-seronegative. The source material was PBMCs. In nucleotide form, the sequence is TGCGCCAGCAGCCAACCGGTCTCTGGAAACACCATATATTTT. This sequence encodes CASSQPVSGNTIYF.